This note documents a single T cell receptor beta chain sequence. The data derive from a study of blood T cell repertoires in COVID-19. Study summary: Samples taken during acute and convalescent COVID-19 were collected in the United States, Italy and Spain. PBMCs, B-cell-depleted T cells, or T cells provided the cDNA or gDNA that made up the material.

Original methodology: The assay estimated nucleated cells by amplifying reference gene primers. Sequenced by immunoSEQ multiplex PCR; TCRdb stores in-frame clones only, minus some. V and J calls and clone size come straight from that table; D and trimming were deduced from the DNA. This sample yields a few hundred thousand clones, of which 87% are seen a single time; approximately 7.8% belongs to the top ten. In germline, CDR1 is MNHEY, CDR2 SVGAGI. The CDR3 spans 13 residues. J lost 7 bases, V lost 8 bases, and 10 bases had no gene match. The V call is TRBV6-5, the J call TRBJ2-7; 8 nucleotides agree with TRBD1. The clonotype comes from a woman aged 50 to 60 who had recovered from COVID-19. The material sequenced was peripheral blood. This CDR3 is CASAGTGRGEQYF. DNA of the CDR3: TGTGCCAGCGCCGGGACAGGACGCGGTGAGCAGTACTTC.